This TCR gamma chain came from a study of Vδ1+ human thymocytes. General study points: The authors advised highly purified populations and single-cell validation. Thymic TRG and TRD repertoires appeared highly polyclonal.

Extracted RNA was reverse transcribed into cDNA. Multiplex PCR used pooled V-gene forward primers and a constant-region reverse primer to amplify CDR3s. TCRdb called clones anew from the multiplex PCR reads with CATT. The sample includes about 36,000 gamma-chain clones, just over 20% of them seen just once. This clone was observed a few times. What it binds is unknown. Different DNA sequences within this sample yield the same CDR3. Per the germline V gene, CDR1 is GITISATS and CDR2 is ISYDGTV (reference sequence). CDR3 length equals 14 residues. V was pared by 3 bases and J by 0 bases, with 5 bases of the junction left unmatched.

Sequencing was done on a sample of Vdelta1+ gamma-delta thymocytes from the thymus. Subset reported: FACS-sorted CD3+ TCRalphabeta- TCRVdelta1+ TCRVdelta2- thymocytes. The chain joins TRGV9 to TRGJ1 or TRGJ2. This clonotype was sampled from a girl under three years old who had congenital heart surgery. The CDR3 DNA follows: TGTGCCTTGTGGGAGCCGAAGAATTATTATAAGAAACTCTTT. Amino acids: CALWEPKNYYKKLF.